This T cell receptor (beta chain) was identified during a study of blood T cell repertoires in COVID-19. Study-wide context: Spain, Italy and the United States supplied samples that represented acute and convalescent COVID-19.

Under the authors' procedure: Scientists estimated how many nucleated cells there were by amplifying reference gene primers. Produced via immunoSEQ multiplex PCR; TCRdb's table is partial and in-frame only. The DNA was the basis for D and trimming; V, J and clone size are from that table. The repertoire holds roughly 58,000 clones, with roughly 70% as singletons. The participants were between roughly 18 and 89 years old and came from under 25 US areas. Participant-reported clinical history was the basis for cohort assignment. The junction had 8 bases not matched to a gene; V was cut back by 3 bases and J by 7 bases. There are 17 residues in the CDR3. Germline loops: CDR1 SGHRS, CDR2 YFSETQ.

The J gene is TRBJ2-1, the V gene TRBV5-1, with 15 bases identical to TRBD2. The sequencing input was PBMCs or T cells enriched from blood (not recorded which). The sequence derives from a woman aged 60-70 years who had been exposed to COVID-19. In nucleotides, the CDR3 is TGCGCCAGCAGCTCAGGACTAGCGGGGGGGCAGAAAAATGAGCAGTTCTTC. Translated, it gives CASSSGLAGGQKNEQFF.